This T cell receptor beta chain was profiled in a study of blood T cell repertoires in COVID-19. Those enrolled, adults aged 18 to 89 years, came from about two dozen US areas. Participant-reported clinical history was the basis for cohort assignment. The V end lost 6 bases, the J end lost 5 bases, and 13 bases lay between the germline ends. This CDR3 contains 13 residues. Germline V gene data show CDR1 as ENHRY and CDR2 as SYGVKD. As handled by the study authors: Amplification from reference gene primers served as the basis for estimated nucleated cell counts. Only in-frame clones appear in the TCRdb table, and some are missing; sequencing was by immunoSEQ multiplex PCR. From that table come the V and J calls and clone size; the DNA was used to work out D and trimming. This table holds about 270,000 clones, around 90% found once.

The material sequenced was PBMCs or T cells enriched from blood (not recorded which). This clonotype originated in a woman younger than 45 with acute COVID-19. The rearrangement links TRBV10-3 to TRBJ1-2; TRBD1 might be the D (5 bases). The CDR3 DNA is TGTGCCATCAGCCCCGGGAGGGGATATGGCTACACCTTC. Translating it yields CAISPGRGYGYTF.